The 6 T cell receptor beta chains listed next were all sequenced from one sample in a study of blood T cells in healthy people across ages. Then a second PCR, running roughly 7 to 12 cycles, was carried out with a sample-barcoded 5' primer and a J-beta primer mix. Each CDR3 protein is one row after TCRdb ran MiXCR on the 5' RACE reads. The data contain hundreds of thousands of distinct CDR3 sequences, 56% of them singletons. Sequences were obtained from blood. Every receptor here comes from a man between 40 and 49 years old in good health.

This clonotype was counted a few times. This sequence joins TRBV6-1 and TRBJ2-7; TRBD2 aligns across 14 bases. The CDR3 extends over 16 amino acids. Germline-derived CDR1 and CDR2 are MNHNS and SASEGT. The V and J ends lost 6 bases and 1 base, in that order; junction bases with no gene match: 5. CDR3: CASRQTSGRGSYEQYF. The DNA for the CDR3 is TGTGCCAGCAGGCAGACTAGCGGGAGGGGTTCCTACGAGCAGTACTTC.

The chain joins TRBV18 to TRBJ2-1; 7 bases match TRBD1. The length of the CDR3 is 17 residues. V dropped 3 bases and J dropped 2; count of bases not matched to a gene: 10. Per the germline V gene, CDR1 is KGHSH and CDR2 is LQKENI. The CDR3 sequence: CASSPTDREGTYNEQFF. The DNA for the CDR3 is TGTGCCAGCTCACCGACTGACAGGGAAGGGACCTACAATGAGCAGTTCTTC.

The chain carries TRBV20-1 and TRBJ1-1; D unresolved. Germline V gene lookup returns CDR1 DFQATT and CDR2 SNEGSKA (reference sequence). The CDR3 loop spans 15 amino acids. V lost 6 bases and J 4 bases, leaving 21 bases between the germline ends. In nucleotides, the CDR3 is TGCAGTGCCCTACCCCTGACTAGTGGGGTCACTGAAGCTTTCTTT. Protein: CSALPLTSGVTEAFF.

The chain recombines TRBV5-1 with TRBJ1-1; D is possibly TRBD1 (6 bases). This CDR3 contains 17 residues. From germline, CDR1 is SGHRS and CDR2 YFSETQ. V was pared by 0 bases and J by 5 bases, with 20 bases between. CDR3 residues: CASSLVGGAPMGTEAFF. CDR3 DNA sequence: TGCGCCAGCAGCTTGGTTGGGGGGGCGCCGATGGGAACTGAAGCTTTCTTT.

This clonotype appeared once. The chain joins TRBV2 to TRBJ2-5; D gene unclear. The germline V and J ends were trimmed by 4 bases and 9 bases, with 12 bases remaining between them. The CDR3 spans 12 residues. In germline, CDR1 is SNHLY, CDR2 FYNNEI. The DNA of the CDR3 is TGTGCCAGCAGTGGGCCGTCGGCGGCCCAGTACTTC. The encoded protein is CASSGPSAAQYF.

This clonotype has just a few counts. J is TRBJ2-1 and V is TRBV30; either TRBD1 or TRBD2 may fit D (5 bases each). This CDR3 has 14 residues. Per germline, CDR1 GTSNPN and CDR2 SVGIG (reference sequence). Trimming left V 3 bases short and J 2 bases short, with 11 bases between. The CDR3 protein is CAWREGSAYNEQFF. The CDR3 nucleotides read TGTGCCTGGAGAGAGGGGAGTGCCTACAATGAGCAGTTCTTC. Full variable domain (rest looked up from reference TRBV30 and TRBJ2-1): SQTIHQWPATLVQPVGSPLSLECTVEGTSNPNLYWYRQAAGRGLQLLFYSVGIGQISSEVPQNLSASRPQDRQFILSSKKLLLSDSGFYLCAWREGSAYNEQFFGPGTRLTVL.